This T cell receptor (beta chain) was captured in a study of identical twins. cDNA molecules carried unique molecular identifiers, and template switching added a universal primer site. TCRdb analysed the 5' RACE reads with MiXCR anew, one entry per CDR3 protein. The sample lists more than 200,000 distinct CDR3 sequences; less than 9.5% were seen once. This clonotype was detected a few times. Trimming took 7 bases from V and 7 from J, leaving 23 bases between them. This CDR3 is 17 amino acids long. The germline gives CDR1 MNHEY, CDR2 SVGEGT. The receptor comes from a woman under 30 in good health. The chain carries TRBV6-2 or TRBV6-3 and TRBJ1-6; D call uncertain. Sequenced: memory (CD45RO+) T cells sorted from blood. The CDR3 loop is CASNEDSTRSGNSPLHF. In nucleotides, the CDR3 is TGTGCCAGCAATGAGGATTCAACAAGGAGCGGCAATTCACCCCTCCACTTT.